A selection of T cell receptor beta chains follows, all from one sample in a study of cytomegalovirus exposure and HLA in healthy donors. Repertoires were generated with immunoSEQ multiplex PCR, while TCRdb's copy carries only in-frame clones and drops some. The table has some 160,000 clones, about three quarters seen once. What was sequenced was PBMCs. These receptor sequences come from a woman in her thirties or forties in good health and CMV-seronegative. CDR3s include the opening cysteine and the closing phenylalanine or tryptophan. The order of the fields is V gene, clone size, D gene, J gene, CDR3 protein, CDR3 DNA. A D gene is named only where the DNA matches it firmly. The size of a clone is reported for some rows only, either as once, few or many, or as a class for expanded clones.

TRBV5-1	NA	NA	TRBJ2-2	CASSSGQYGELFF	TGCGCCAGCAGCAGCGGACAGTACGGGGAGCTGTTTTTT
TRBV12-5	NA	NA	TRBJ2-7	CASGFHGKIGEQYF	TGTGCTAGTGGTTTCCACGGGAAGATCGGCGAGCAGTACTTC
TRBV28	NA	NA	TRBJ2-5	CAHRGPQETQYF	TGTGCCCACCGCGGTCCCCAAGAGACCCAGTACTTC
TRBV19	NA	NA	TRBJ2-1	CASSMKGLSNEQFF	TGTGCCAGTAGTATGAAAGGACTGAGCAATGAGCAGTTCTTC
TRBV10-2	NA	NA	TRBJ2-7	CASTETGSYEQYF	TGCGCCAGCACCGAGACTGGCTCCTACGAGCAGTACTTC
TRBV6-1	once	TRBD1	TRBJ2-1	CATTGGITDEQFF	TGTGCCACCACAGGGGGCATTACAGATGAGCAGTTCTTC
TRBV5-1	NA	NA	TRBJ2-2	CASSLGLANTGELFF	TGCGCCAGCAGCTTGGGACTAGCGAACACCGGGGAGCTGTTTTTT
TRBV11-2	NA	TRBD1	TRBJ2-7	CASSFRTGESAYEQYF	TGTGCCAGCAGCTTTCGGACAGGGGAGAGTGCCTACGAGCAGTACTTC
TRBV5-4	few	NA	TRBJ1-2	CASRLSWGDYGYTF	TGTGCCAGCAGACTCTCATGGGGGGACTATGGCTACACCTTC
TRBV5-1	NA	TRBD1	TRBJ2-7	CASSAGQGSSYEQYF	TGCGCCAGCAGCGCGGGACAGGGAAGCTCCTACGAGCAGTACTTC
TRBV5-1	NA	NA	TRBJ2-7	CASSSTQGSLYEQYF	TGCGCCAGCAGCTCGACCCAGGGATCCCTCTACGAGCAGTACTTC
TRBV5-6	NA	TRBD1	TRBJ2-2	CASSLGRQGITTGELFF	TGTGCCAGCAGCTTGGGACGACAGGGGATTACTACCGGGGAGCTGTTTTTT
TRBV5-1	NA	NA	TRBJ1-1	CASRDSLNTEAFF	TGCGCCAGCAGGGACAGTCTAAACACTGAAGCTTTCTTT
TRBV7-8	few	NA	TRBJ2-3	CASSSTGGYTDTQYF	TGTGCCAGCAGCTCGACAGGCGGCTACACAGATACGCAGTATTTT
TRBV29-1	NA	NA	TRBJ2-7	CSAGGGVPREQYF	TGCAGCGCCGGAGGTGGGGTCCCAAGGGAGCAGTACTTC
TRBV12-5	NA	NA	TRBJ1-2	CASGLAGGAYGYTF	TGTGCTAGTGGTTTGGCCGGGGGGGCTTACGGCTACACCTTC
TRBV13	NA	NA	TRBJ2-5	CASSLWGGAGGETQYF	TGTGCCAGCAGCTTATGGGGGGGGGCCGGAGGGGAGACCCAGTACTTC
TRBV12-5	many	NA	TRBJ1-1	CASGLVLGRGTEAFF	TGTGCTAGTGGTTTGGTACTGGGGAGGGGAACTGAAGCTTTCTTT
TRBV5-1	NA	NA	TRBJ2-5	CASRRRVGQETQYF	TGCGCCAGCAGACGCAGGGTTGGACAAGAGACCCAGTACTTC
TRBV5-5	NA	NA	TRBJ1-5	CASNRDGQYPQHF	TGTGCCAGCAACAGGGACGGTCAGTATCCCCAGCATTTT
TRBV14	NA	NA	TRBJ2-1	CASSQTVYNEQFF	TGTGCCAGCAGCCAAACAGTCTACAATGAGCAGTTCTTC
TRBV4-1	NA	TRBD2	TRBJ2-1	CASSQGPLLAGGGNEQFF	TGCGCCAGCAGCCAAGGTCCCCTACTAGCGGGGGGCGGCAATGAGCAGTTCTTC
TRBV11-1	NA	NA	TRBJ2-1	CASSHLLGGKGEQFF	TGTGCCAGCAGCCACCTGCTTGGGGGGAAGGGTGAGCAGTTCTTC
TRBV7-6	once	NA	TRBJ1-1	CASSPLGGGNTEAFF	TGTGCCAGCAGCCCCCTGGGAGGGGGGAACACTGAAGCTTTCTTT
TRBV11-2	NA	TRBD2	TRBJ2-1	CASSSGLAGGRNEQFF	TGTGCCAGCAGCTCCGGTCTAGCGGGGGGGCGTAATGAGCAGTTCTTC
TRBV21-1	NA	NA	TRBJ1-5	CASSATGSRQPQHF	TGTGCCAGCAGCGCCACAGGGTCGCGTCAGCCCCAGCATTTT
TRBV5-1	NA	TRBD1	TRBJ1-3	CASSKGTVDGNTIYF	TGCGCCAGCAGCAAGGGGACAGTAGATGGAAACACCATATATTTT
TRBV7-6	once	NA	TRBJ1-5	CASSLAAGQPQHF	TGTGCCAGCAGCTTAGCCGCAGGACAGCCCCAGCATTTT
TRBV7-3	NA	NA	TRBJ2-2	CASSSTGPGELFF	TGTGCCAGCAGCTCGACAGGTCCTGGGGAGCTGTTTTTT
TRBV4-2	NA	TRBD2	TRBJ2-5	CASSPAKERDPETQYF	TGTGCCAGCAGTCCAGCAAAGGAGCGGGATCCTGAGACCCAGTACTTC
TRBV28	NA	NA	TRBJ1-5	CASSFLRGGQPQHF	TGTGCCAGCAGTTTCTTACGAGGGGGTCAGCCCCAGCATTTT
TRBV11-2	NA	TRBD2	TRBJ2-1	CASSPWSGAAYNEQFF	TGTGCCAGCAGCCCCTGGAGCGGGGCCGCGTACAATGAGCAGTTCTTC
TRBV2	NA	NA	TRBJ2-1	CASSVAYNEQFF	TGTGCCAGCAGTGTGGCTTACAATGAGCAGTTCTTC
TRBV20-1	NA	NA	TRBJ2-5	CSGAQETQYF	TGCAGTGGGGCCCAAGAGACCCAGTACTTC
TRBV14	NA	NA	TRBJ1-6	CASSQDGRGNSPLHF	TGTGCCAGCAGCCAAGATGGCCGGGGGAATTCACCCCTCCACTTT
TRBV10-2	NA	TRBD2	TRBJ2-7	CASSAGGFEGPHEQYF	TGCGCCAGCAGTGCGGGGGGGTTTGAGGGGCCACACGAGCAGTACTTC
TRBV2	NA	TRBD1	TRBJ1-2	CASSGRRDRGHGYTF	TGTGCCAGCAGTGGTAGACGGGACAGGGGGCATGGCTACACCTTC
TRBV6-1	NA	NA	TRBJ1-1	CASRTDRNTEAFF	TGTGCCAGCAGAACCGACAGGAACACTGAAGCTTTCTTT
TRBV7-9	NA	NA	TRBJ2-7	CASSLEIGTPREQYF	TGTGCCAGCAGCTTAGAAATAGGGACTCCGAGGGAGCAGTACTTC
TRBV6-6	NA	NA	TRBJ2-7	CASSYQGTQRAYEQYF	TGTGCCAGCAGTTACCAGGGCACCCAACGGGCTTACGAGCAGTACTTC
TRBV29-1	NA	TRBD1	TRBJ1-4	CSVQRQGATNEKLFF	TGCAGCGTACAGAGGCAGGGGGCTACTAATGAAAAACTGTTTTTT
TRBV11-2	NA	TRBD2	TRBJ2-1	CASSLAGVSTAYNEQFF	TGTGCCAGCAGCCTAGCGGGGGTTTCGACTGCCTACAATGAGCAGTTCTTC
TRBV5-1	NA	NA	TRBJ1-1	CASSLVGLYSRGRTEAFF	TGCGCCAGCAGCTTGGTAGGGTTATATAGCAGGGGTCGGACTGAAGCTTTCTTT
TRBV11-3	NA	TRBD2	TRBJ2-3	CASSLGGTTDDWGTDTQYF	TGTGCCAGCAGCTTGGGGGGGACTACCGATGACTGGGGGACAGATACGCAGTATTTT
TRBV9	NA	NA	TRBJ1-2	CASSVLPGSGVPPNGYTF	TGTGCCAGCAGCGTCTTACCCGGGAGTGGGGTTCCGCCAAATGGCTACACCTTC
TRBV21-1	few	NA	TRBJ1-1	CASSFGQSNTEAFF	TGTGCCAGCAGTTTCGGACAGTCGAACACTGAAGCTTTCTTT
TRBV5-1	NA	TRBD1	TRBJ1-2	CASSLEPETGAFYGYTF	TGCGCCAGCAGCTTGGAGCCCGAGACAGGGGCTTTCTATGGCTACACCTTC
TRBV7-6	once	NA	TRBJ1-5	CASSPGRGSEPQHF	TGTGCCAGCAGCCCAGGGAGGGGGAGCGAGCCCCAGCATTTT
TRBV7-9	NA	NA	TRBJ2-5	CASARGVGETQYF	TGTGCCAGCGCCAGGGGGGTCGGAGAGACCCAGTACTTC
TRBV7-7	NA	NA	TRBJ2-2	CASSSLIGELFF	TGTGCCAGCAGTTCGTTAATCGGGGAGCTGTTTTTT
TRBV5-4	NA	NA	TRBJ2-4	CASSLTDSKNIQYF	TGTGCCAGCAGCTTGACGGACAGCAAAAACATTCAGTACTTC
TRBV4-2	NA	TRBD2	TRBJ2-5	CASSRDLAGASGGETQYF	TGTGCCAGCAGTCGCGACCTAGCGGGGGCATCCGGCGGAGAGACCCAGTACTTC
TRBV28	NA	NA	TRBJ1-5	CASSSGGGNQPQHF	TGTGCCAGCTCCTCGGGAGGGGGCAATCAGCCCCAGCATTTT
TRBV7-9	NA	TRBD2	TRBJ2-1	CASSQWTSGVYNEQFF	TGTGCCAGCAGCCAGTGGACTAGCGGGGTTTACAATGAGCAGTTCTTC
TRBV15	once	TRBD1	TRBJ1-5	CATSRESGTGGWKSNQPQHF	TGTGCCACCAGCAGAGAGTCCGGGACAGGAGGATGGAAGAGCAATCAGCCCCAGCATTTT
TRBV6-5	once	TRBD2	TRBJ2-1	CASSYRLAGGNEQFF	TGTGCCAGCAGTTACAGGCTAGCGGGGGGGAATGAGCAGTTCTTC
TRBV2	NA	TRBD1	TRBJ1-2	CASTPWGTEVTLYGYTF	TGTGCCAGCACTCCTTGGGGGACAGAAGTGACACTCTATGGCTACACCTTC
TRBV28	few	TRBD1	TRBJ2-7	CASSETGSSYEQYF	TGTGCCAGCAGTGAGACAGGGAGCTCCTACGAGCAGTACTTC
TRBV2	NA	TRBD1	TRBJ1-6	CASRDRGAYNSPLHF	TGTGCCAGCCGGGACAGGGGAGCGTATAATTCACCCCTCCACTTT